The 8 T cell receptor beta chains reported below all come from one sample, sequenced in a study of T cells in Graves' hyperthyroidism and ophthalmopathy. Researchers took RNA transcripts and amplified the TCR beta CDR3 regions from them. The study used the HTBI primer set for a first-round RT-PCR of the TCR CDR3. MiXCR, applied by TCRdb to the multiplex PCR reads, yields one record per CDR3 protein. The repertoire holds hundreds of thousands of distinct CDR3 sequences, with over 10% as singletons. Sequencing was done on a sample of blood. These receptors came from a young woman with Graves' hyperthyroidism.

This clonotype came up many times. The rearrangement joins TRBV24-1 to TRBJ2-3, with D hard to call. V lost 6 bases, J lost 4 bases, and 10 bases lay in between. CDR3 size: 13 residues. Germline-derived CDR1 and CDR2 are KGHDR and SFDVKD. As DNA, the CDR3 is TGTGCCACCAGTCGCGAAGGGCCAGATACGCAGTATTTT. Amino acids: CATSREGPDTQYF.

Ten or more counts support this clonotype. This chain uses TRBV10-3 with TRBJ1-1; D not resolved. The germline V gene has CDR1 ENHRY and CDR2 SYGVKD. This CDR3 contains 13 residues. The germline V and J ends were trimmed by 3 bases and 3 bases, with 8 bases remaining between them. The CDR3 sequence is CAISDEGDTEAFF. CDR3 sequence (DNA): TGTGCCATCAGTGACGAGGGAGACACTGAAGCTTTCTTT.

Many counts were recorded for this clonotype. This chain links TRBV7-6 with TRBJ1-2; no definite D call. V was pared by 0 bases and J by 6 bases, with 8 bases between. Germline V gene lookup returns CDR1 SGHVS and CDR2 FNYEAQ. The CDR3 has 13 amino acids. DNA for the CDR3: TGTGCCAGCAGCTTAGCGGGCGGGGATGGCTACACCTTC. It specifies CASSLAGGDGYTF.

Ten or more counts support this clonotype. This chain uses TRBV5-1 with TRBJ2-7, with TRBD2 matching 9 bases. Per germline, CDR1 SGHRS and CDR2 YFSETQ. J lost 3 bases, V lost 4 bases, and 8 bases had no gene match. The CDR3 is 15 amino acids. CDR3 sequence (DNA): TGCGCCAGCAGCCCAGTAGCGGGAGCAATCTACGAGCAGTACTTC. It yields the protein CASSPVAGAIYEQYF. The whole variable domain, remainder taken from reference TRBV5-1 and TRBJ2-7, is KAGVTQTPRYLIKTRGQQVTLSCSPISGHRSVSWYQQTPGQGLQFLFEYFSETQRNKGNFPGRFSGRQFSNSRSEMNVSTLELGDSALYLCASSPVAGAIYEQYFGPGTRLTVT.

This clonotype showed up many times. This chain joins TRBV3-1 and TRBJ2-1, with D possibly being TRBD1 (6 bases). Trimming pared 0 bases from V and 2 bases from J, leaving 11 bases between. This CDR3 has 16 amino acids. The germline gives CDR1 LGHDT, CDR2 YNNKEL (reference sequence). The CDR3 reads CASSQEGTPTYNEQFF. The CDR3 coding sequence is TGTGCCAGCAGCCAAGAAGGGACACCCACCTACAATGAGCAGTTCTTC.

This clonotype was picked up many times. The chain is built from TRBV7-9 and TRBJ2-1, with TRBD1 identical over 8 bases. J gave up 10 bases and V 4 bases, and 21 bases lay outside the gene matches. CDR3 length: 18 amino acids. Germline CDR1 SEHNR, CDR2 FQNEAQ (reference sequence). The CDR3 loop is CASSSRARQGASTGEQFF. CDR3 DNA: TGTGCCAGCAGCTCCCGGGCGAGGCAGGGGGCTAGTACAGGAGAGCAGTTCTTC. Filled out from reference TRBV7-9 and TRBJ2-1, the complete variable domain reads DTGVSQNPRHKITKRGQNVTFRCDPISEHNRLYWYRQTLGQGPEFLTYFQNEAQLEKSRLLSDRFSAERPKGSFSTLEIQRTEQGDSAMYLCASSSRARQGASTGEQFFGPGTRLTVL.

This chain links TRBV7-9 with TRBJ2-1, with 9 bases that match TRBD1. V trimming: 1 base; J trimming: 10 bases; junction bases outside the gene matches: 8. CDR3 size: 15 residues. The germline gives CDR1 SEHNR, CDR2 FQNEAQ (reference sequence). Here the CDR3 reads CASSLVPGQGGEQFF. CDR3 nucleotide sequence: TGTGCCAGCAGCTTAGTCCCGGGACAGGGAGGAGAGCAGTTCTTC.

The sample holds many counts of this clonotype. The chain is built from TRBV27 and TRBJ2-7; D remains ambiguous. The CDR3 is 16 amino acids. Germline-derived CDR1 and CDR2 are MNHEY and SMNVEV (reference sequence). V lost 1 base and J lost 0, with 13 bases in between. The CDR3, as DNA: TGTGCCAGCAGTTTATATCGGGTGACATCCTCCTACGAGCAGTACTTC. Translation: CASSLYRVTSSYEQYF.